What follows describes a single TCR beta chain. The method was immunoSEQ multiplex PCR; TCRdb's version includes in-frame clones alone and lacks a portion of them. The sample comprises more than 95,000 clones, about four fifths of which are singletons, and about 11% rests with the top ten. The sample is drawn from a study of blood T cell repertoires in COVID-19. Whole-study context: Acute and convalescent COVID-19 specimens originated in the United States, Italy and Spain. PBMCs, B-cell-depleted T cells, or T cells provided the cDNA or gDNA that made up the material.

V trimming: 3 bases; J trimming: 4 bases; junction bases outside the gene matches: 15. Germline V lookup: CDR1 ENHRY, CDR2 SYGVKD. The CDR3 contains 17 residues. Sequencing was performed on peripheral blood. The source is a man in his 60s with acute or convalescent COVID-19. The J gene is TRBJ2-7, the V gene TRBV10-3, with TRBD1 identical over 7 bases. The CDR3 nucleotides read TGTGCCATCAGTGACTTAGGGAACGACAGGGTTGATTACGAGCAGTACTTC. Its protein product is CAISDLGNDRVDYEQYF.